This TCR beta chain emerged from a study of early T cells in non-severe SARS-CoV-2 infection. Study-level information: The authors sequenced bulk RNA from unsorted whole blood, leaving chains unpaired. The study's findings and limits: The study's VDJdb matching favored anti-spike CD8 responses and missed private and CD4 specificities.

As to this clonotype: What it binds is not known.

Individual cDNA molecules were tagged with unique molecular identifiers, the study reported. From the 5' RACE reads, TCRdb called clonotypes with MiXCR, one entry per CDR3 protein. The repertoire holds 95,000 to 100,000 distinct CDR3 sequences, with approximately 9.9% as singletons. The V end was cut by 0 bases, the J end by 4 bases, with 8 bases between. CDR1 is SGHRS, CDR2 YFSETQ, per germline. This CDR3 is built from 13 residues. V gene TRBV5-1 combines with J gene TRBJ2-7; D may be TRBD1 (5 bases). This receptor was obtained from an adult who was a healthcare worker with PCR-confirmed SARS-CoV-2 infection or an uninfected control (not recorded which). The sequenced material came from whole blood. DNA of the CDR3: TGCGCCAGCAGCTTGGCAGGGCCGTACGAGCAGTACTTC. Encoded protein: CASSLAGPYEQYF.